This T cell receptor (beta chain) was captured in a study of blood T cell repertoires in COVID-19. On the study more broadly: The United States, Italy and Spain supplied acute and convalescent COVID-19 samples. From T cells, B-cell-depleted T cells, or PBMCs came the material, which was cDNA or gDNA.

Original analysis: Reference gene primers were amplified, and this amplification served to estimate nucleated cell counts. Assay used: immunoSEQ multiplex PCR; TCRdb lists only in-frame clones, some missing. That table supplies the V and J calls and clone size; D and trimming were determined from the DNA. Here the sample spans 84,000 or so clones, 75% to 90% being singletons. Sequenced sample: peripheral blood. The receptor was isolated from a woman aged 40 to 55 with active or convalescent COVID-19.

CDR3: CASIDGGQGDTQYF. CDR3 nucleotide sequence: TGTGCCAGCATAGATGGGGGCCAAGGAGATACGCAGTATTTT. The chain carries TRBV6-5 and TRBJ2-3; tentative D call: TRBD1 (6 bases). The V gene's germline CDR1 is MNHEY and CDR2 SVGAGI. This CDR3 spans 14 amino acids. Trimming took 7 bases from V and 5 from J, leaving 16 bases between them.